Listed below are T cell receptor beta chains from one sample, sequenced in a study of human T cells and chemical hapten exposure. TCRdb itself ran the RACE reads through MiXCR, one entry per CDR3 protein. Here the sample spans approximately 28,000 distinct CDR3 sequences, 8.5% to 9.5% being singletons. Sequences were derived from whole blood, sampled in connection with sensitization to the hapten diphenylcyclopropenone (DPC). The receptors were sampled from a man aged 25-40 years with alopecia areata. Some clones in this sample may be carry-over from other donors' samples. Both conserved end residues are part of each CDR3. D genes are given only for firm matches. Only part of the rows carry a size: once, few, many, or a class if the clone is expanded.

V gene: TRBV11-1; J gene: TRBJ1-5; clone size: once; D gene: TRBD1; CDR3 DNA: TGTGCCAGCAGCACAGGGGCCGATCAGCCCCAGCATTTT; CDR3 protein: CASSTGADQPQHF
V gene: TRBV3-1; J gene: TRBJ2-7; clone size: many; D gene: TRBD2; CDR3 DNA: TGTGCCAGCAGCCAAGATAAGGGACTAGCGGGAGAGTCCTACGAGCAGTACTTC; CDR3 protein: CASSQDKGLAGESYEQYF
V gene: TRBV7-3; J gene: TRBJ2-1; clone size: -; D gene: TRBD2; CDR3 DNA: TGTGCCAGCAGCTTACAACTAGCGGCTTACAATGAGCAGTTCTTC; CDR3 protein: CASSLQLAAYNEQFF
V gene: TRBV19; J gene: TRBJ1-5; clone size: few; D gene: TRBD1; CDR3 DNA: TGTGCCAGTAGTATCGGACCGGGACAGGGGGGCAATCAGCCCCAGCATTTT; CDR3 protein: CASSIGPGQGGNQPQHF
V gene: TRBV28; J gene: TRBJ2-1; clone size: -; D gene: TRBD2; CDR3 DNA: TGTGCCAGCAGTCGACTAGCGGACAATTACAATGAGCAGTTCTTC; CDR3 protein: CASSRLADNYNEQFF
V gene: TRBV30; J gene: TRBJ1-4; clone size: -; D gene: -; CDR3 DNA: TGTGCCTGGAAGGTTTCGGGGTATCCGACTGAAAAACTGTTTTTT; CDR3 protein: CAWKVSGYPTEKLFF
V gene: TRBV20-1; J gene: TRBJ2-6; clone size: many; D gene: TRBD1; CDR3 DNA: TGCAGTGCTCCGGGACAGGGCAGCTCTGGGGCCAACGTCCTGACTTTC; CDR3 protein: CSAPGQGSSGANVLTF
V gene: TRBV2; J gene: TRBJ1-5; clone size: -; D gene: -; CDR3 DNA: TGTGCCAGCGGGGGGCAGTTCAATCAGCCCCAGCATTTT; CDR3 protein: CASGGQFNQPQHF
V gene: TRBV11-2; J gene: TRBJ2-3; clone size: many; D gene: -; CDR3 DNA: TGTGCCAGCAGGGACAGTAGCATAGATACGCAGTATTTT; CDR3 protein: CASRDSSIDTQYF
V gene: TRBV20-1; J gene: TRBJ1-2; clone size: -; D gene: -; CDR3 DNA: TGCAGTGCTAGCTACACAGGGAACTATGGCTACACCTTC; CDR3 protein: CSASYTGNYGYTF
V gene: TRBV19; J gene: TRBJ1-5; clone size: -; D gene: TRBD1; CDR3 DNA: TGTGCCACCAGGACAGGTTTCGATCAGCCCCAGCATTTT; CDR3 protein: CATRTGFDQPQHF
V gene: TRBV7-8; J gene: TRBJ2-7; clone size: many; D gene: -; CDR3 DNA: TGTGCCAGCCTAGGGCTTGGGGACTACGAGCAGTACTTC; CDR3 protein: CASLGLGDYEQYF
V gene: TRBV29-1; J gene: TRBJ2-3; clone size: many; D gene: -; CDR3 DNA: TGCAGCGTTGAGGGACAAGTTACAGATACGCAGTATTTT; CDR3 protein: CSVEGQVTDTQYF
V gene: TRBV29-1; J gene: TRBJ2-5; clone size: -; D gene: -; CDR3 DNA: TGCAGCGCCCAAGGACAGAAAGTGGAGACCCAGTACTTC; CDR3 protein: CSAQGQKVETQYF
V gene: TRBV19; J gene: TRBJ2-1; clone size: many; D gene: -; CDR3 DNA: TGTGCCAGTAGTATTTTCTCCGTGAACCCAGGCTACAATGAGCAGTTCTTC; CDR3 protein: CASSIFSVNPGYNEQFF
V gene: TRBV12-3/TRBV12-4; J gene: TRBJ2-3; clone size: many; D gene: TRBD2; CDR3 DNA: TGTGCCAGCAGTTCCGGACTAGCGGGGGGTATCCGGGATACGCAGTATTTT; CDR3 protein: CASSSGLAGGIRDTQYF
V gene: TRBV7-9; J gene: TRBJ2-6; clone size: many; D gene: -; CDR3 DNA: TGTGCCAGCAGCGGTCCTAATGGGGGCCAGGCTGGGGCCAACGTCCTGACTTTC; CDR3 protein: CASSGPNGGQAGANVLTF
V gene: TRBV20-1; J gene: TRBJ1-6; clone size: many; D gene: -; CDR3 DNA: TGCAGTGCTAGAAACCCAACGGGGAATTCACCCCTCCACTTT; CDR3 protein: CSARNPTGNSPLHF
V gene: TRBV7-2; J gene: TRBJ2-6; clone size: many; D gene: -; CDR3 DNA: TGTGCCACTCGAGAGGGGGGCTACGGGGCCAACGTCCTGACTTTC; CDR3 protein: CATREGGYGANVLTF
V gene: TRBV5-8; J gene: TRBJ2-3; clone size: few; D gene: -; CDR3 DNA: TGTGCCAGCAGCCTACGGGCAGATACGCAGTATTTT; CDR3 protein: CASSLRADTQYF
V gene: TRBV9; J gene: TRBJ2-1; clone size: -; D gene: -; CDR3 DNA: TGTGCCAGCAGCGTAGGAGGGGTTACTAGCTCCTACGATGAGCAGTTCTTC; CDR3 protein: CASSVGGVTSSYDEQFF
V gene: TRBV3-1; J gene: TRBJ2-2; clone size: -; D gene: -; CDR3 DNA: TGTGCCAGCAGCCAAGAAGGCAGCACAGGGGAGCTGTTTTTT; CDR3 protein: CASSQEGSTGELFF
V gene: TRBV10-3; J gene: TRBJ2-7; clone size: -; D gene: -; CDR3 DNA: TGTGCCATAGCTGGGGACGGCTACGAGCAGTACTTC; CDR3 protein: CAIAGDGYEQYF
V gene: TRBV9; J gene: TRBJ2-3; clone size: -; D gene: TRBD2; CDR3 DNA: TGTGCCAGCAGCGTGCTAGCGGAACAAACCCCTAGCACAGATACGCAGTATTTT; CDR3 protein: CASSVLAEQTPSTDTQYF
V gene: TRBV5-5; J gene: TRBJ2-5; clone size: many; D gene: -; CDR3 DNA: TGTGCCAGCAACCTACAGGGTCTAGTACAAGAGACCCAGTACTTC; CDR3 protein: CASNLQGLVQETQYF
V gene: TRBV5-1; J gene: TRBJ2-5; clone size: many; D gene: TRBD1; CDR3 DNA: TGCGCCAGCAGCCCGACAGGGTTGGTGATTGGAGAGACCCAGTACTTC; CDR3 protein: CASSPTGLVIGETQYF
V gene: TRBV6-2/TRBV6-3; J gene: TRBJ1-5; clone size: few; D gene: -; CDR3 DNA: TGTGCCAGCAGAACCCTGGAGGGCAGCAATCAGCCCCAGCATTTT; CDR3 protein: CASRTLEGSNQPQHF
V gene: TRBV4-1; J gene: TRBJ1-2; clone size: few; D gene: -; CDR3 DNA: TGCGCCAGCAGCCAAGAGGACAGTAACTATGGCTACACCTTC; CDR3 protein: CASSQEDSNYGYTF
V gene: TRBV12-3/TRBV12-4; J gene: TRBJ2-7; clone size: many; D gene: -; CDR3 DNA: TGTGCCAGCATGGCGGGACCCTACGAGCAGTACTTC; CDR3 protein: CASMAGPYEQYF
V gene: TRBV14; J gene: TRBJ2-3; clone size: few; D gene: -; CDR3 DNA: TGTGCCAGCAGCCTGATCTTGGATAGGCAGTATTTT; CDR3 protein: CASSLILDRQYF
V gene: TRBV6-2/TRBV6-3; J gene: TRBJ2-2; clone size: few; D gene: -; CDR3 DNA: TGTGCCAGCAGTTATTCCCACTCCTCCGGGGAGCTGTTTTTT; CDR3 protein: CASSYSHSSGELFF
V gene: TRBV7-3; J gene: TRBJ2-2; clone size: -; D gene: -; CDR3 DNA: TGTGCCAGCAGGAGCGCCTCGAACACCGGGGAGCTGTTTTTT; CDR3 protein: CASRSASNTGELFF
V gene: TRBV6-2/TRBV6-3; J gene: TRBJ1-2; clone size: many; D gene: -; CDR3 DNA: TGTGCCAGCAGTTCCTTTGCGGACTATGGCTACACCTTC; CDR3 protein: CASSSFADYGYTF
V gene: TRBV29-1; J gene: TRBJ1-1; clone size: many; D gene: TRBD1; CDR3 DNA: TGCAGCGCTAACAGGGGAATGAACACTGAAGCTTTCTTT; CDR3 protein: CSANRGMNTEAFF
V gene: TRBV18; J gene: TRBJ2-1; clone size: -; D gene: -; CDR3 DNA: TGTGCCAGCTCACCAACGAGGCAGGACTCCTACAATGAGCAGTTCTTC; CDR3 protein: CASSPTRQDSYNEQFF
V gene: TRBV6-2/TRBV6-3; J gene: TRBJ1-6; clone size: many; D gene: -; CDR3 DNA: TGTGCCAGCAGCCGTGGAGCAGCAGTTAATTCACCCCTCCACTTT; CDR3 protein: CASSRGAAVNSPLHF
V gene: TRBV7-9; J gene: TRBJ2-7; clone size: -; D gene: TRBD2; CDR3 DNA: TGTGCCAGCAGCTTAACTAGCGGGCTCGAGTACTTC; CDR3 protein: CASSLTSGLEYF
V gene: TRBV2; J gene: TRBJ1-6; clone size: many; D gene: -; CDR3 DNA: TGTGCCAGCAGTGAAAGCACCCGGCCGGGATCACTCCTAAATAATTCACCCCTCCACTTT; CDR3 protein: CASSESTRPGSLLNNSPLHF
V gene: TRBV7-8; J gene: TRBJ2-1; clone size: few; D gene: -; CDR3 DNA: TGTGCCAGCAGCTTTAGGGACTCCACCTACAATGAGCAGTTCTTC; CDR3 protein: CASSFRDSTYNEQFF
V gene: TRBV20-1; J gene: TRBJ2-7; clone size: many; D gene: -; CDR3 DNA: TGCAGTGCTAGTGGGTCCGATACCTACGAGCAGTACTTC; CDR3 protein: CSASGSDTYEQYF